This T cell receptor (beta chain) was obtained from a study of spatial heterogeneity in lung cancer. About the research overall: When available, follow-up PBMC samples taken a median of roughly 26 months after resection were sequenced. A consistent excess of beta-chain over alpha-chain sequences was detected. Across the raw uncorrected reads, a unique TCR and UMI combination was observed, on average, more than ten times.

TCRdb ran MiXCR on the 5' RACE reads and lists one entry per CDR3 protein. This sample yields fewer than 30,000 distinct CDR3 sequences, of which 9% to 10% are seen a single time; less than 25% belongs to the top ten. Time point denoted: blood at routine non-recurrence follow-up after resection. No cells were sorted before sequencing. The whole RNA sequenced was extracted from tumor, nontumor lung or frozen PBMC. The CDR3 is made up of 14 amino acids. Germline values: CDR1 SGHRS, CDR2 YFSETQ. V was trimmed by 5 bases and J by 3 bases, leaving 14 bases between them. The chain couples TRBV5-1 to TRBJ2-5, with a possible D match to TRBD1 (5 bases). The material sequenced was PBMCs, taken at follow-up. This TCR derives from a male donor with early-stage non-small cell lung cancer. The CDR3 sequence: CASSRSRAEETQYF. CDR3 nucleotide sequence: TGCGCCAGCAGTCGTAGCAGGGCGGAAGAGACCCAGTACTTC.